Below are 22 T cell receptor beta chains sequenced from a single sample in a study of T cell responses to AZD1222 COVID-19 vaccine. TCRdb's table, derived via immunoSEQ multiplex PCR, lists solely in-frame clones and lacks some. This sample carries 200,000 or so clones, about 94% of them seen once, and the ten largest clones take 9.2%. The starting material was peripheral blood, obtained on day 0 of AZD1222 vaccination. These receptors came from an adult in good health.

CDR3: CASSLATLADLETQYF. The CDR3 DNA sequence: TGCGCCAGCAGCTTGGCCACACTAGCGGATTTAGAGACCCAGTACTTC. The chain has TRBV5-1 and TRBJ2-5, with 8 bases identical to TRBD2. The CDR3 loop spans 16 amino acids. After removal of 0 bases from V and 4 bases from J, the junction contained 8 bases not matched to a gene. Germline V CDR1 and CDR2: SGHRS, YFSETQ. The full variable domain, its missing parts supplied by reference TRBV5-1 and TRBJ2-5, is KAGVTQTPRYLIKTRGQQVTLSCSPISGHRSVSWYQQTPGQGLQFLFEYFSETQRNKGNFPGRFSGRQFSNSRSEMNVSTLELGDSALYLCASSLATLADLETQYFGPGTRLLVL.

In DNA, the CDR3 is TGTGCCTGGAGCCGGGAGACCTATCAGCCCCAGCATTTT. Translated: CAWSRETYQPQHF. The chain recombines TRBV30 with TRBJ1-5; no clear D. This CDR3 contains 13 residues. The germline V and J ends were trimmed by 3 bases and 5 bases, with 11 bases remaining between them. The V gene's germline CDR1 is GTSNPN and CDR2 SVGIG (reference sequence).

This chain connects TRBV19 to TRBJ2-3, with TRBD1 identical over 7 bases. The V and J ends lost 9 bases and 2 bases, in that order; junction bases with no gene match: 11. CDR3 size: 15 residues. Germline V CDR1 and CDR2: LNHDA, SQIVND (reference sequence). The CDR3 DNA is TGTGCCAGCTCTGTGACAGGGCCGAACACAGATACGCAGTATTTT. Translating gives CASSVTGPNTDTQYF. Combining the CDR3 with reference TRBV19 and TRBJ2-3 gives the whole variable domain DGGITQSPKYLFRKEGQNVTLSCEQNLNHDAMYWYRQDPGQGLRLIYYSQIVNDFQKGDIAEGYSVSREKKESFPLTVTSAQKNPTAFYLCASSVTGPNTDTQYFGPGTRLTVL.

The gene calls are TRBV20-1 and TRBJ2-2; D remains ambiguous. Germline loops: CDR1 DFQATT, CDR2 SNEGSKA (reference sequence). Trimming shortened V by 1 base and J by 7 bases, and 4 bases separated the two germline ends. The CDR3 runs to 11 residues. The CDR3 here is CSARGVGELFF. DNA of the CDR3: TGCAGTGCTAGAGGGGTCGGGGAGCTGTTTTTT.

This clone turned up a few times. The V gene is TRBV4-3, the J gene TRBJ1-1, with D uncertain. V lost 0 bases and J lost 3, with 8 bases in between. The CDR3 spans 14 residues. Germline V gene sequence: CDR1 LGHNA, CDR2 YSLEER. CDR3 sequence reads: CASSQEYTDTEAFF. CDR3 coding DNA: TGCGCCAGCAGCCAAGAATACACCGACACTGAAGCTTTCTTT.

The J gene is TRBJ2-7, the V gene TRBV29-1, with D possibly matching TRBD1 (6 bases). CDR3 size: 14 residues. Trimming removed 5 bases at V and 1 base at J, with 15 bases between. The germline gives CDR1 SQVTM, CDR2 ANQGSEA. The CDR3 DNA follows: TGCAGCGTTAAGGGCGCAGGGGAATCCTACGAGCAGTACTTC. It codes for CSVKGAGESYEQYF.

The chain recombines TRBV14 with TRBJ2-1; 11 nucleotides match TRBD2. This CDR3 has 13 residues. V was pared by 8 bases and J by 9 bases, with 6 bases of the junction left unmatched. Germline V gives CDR1 SGHDN, CDR2 FVKESK. Written as DNA, the CDR3 is TGTGCCAGCCGGGGACTAGCGGAAGTTGAGCAGTTCTTC. It codes for CASRGLAEVEQFF.

The chain carries TRBV7-3 and TRBJ2-1; D gene uncertain. CDR1 SGHTA and CDR2 FQGTGA come from the germline V gene. The CDR3 contains 14 residues. Trimming removed 1 base from V and 2 bases from J, with 6 bases in between. In DNA form, the CDR3 reads TGTGCCAGCAGCTTAAGTCCGGCCTACAATGAGCAGTTCTTC. Its translation: CASSLSPAYNEQFF.

This chain connects TRBV4-1 to TRBJ2-7; 11 bases are shared with TRBD2. Germline V gene sequence: CDR1 MGHRA, CDR2 YSYEKL. The CDR3 runs 15 residues. With 5 bases clipped from V and 2 bases from J, the junction kept 5 bases outside the gene matches. The CDR3 is CASSISGLAAYEQYF. The CDR3 nucleotides are TGCGCCAGCAGCATCTCGGGACTAGCGGCCTACGAGCAGTACTTC.

The chain joins TRBV30 to TRBJ1-1; no clear D gene. Germline V gene lookup returns CDR1 GTSNPN and CDR2 SVGIG (reference sequence). V lost 4 bases to trimming and J lost 4 bases, with 13 bases between them. The CDR3 covers 13 residues. The CDR3 nucleotides are TGTGCCTGGACTTTAAAGATTGTCACTGAAGCTTTCTTT. Protein product: CAWTLKIVTEAFF.

V gene TRBV28 combines with J gene TRBJ2-1, with 7 bases matching TRBD1. Looked up from germline, CDR1 is MDHEN and CDR2 is SYDVKM. This CDR3 has 14 residues. Trimming at V came to 5 bases and at J to 10 bases, leaving 11 bases not matched to a gene. CDR3 residues: CASSISRGFGEQFF. The CDR3 region has the DNA TGTGCCAGCAGTATTTCCAGGGGGTTTGGAGAGCAGTTCTTC.

The rearrangement uses TRBV19 and TRBJ2-7; TRBD2 matches 9 bases. CDR3 length equals 15 residues. Germline V gives CDR1 LNHDA, CDR2 SQIVND (reference sequence). The trim removed 5 bases at V and 3 bases at J, leaving 8 bases unmatched. CDR3 nucleotides: TGTGCCAGTAGTGTAGGGACTAGCAGCTACTACGAGCAGTACTTC. This sequence encodes CASSVGTSSYYEQYF.

The rearrangement uses TRBV5-1 and TRBJ2-1; 7 bases agree with TRBD2. Germline trimming cut 2 bases from V and 8 bases from J; bases unmatched to any gene: 7. This CDR3 has 14 amino acids. The germline V gene has CDR1 SGHRS and CDR2 YFSETQ. CDR3 residues: CASSFGLDIDEQFF. In DNA, the CDR3 is TGCGCCAGCAGCTTTGGACTAGATATTGATGAGCAGTTCTTC.

The chain is built from TRBV7-2 and TRBJ2-7; 16 bases match TRBD2. Germline V CDR1 and CDR2: SGHTA, FQGNSA. The CDR3 consists of 17 residues. Losses at the gene ends were 3 bases for V and 5 bases for J; bases not matched to a gene: 7. The CDR3 region has the DNA TGTGCCAGCAGCTTCGGGACTAGCGGGAGGGGAAGCCACGAGCAGTACTTC. Translated, it gives CASSFGTSGRGSHEQYF. Together with reference TRBV7-2 and TRBJ2-7, the CDR3 gives the full variable domain: GAGVSQSPSNKVTEKGKDVELRCDPISGHTALYWYRQSLGQGLEFLIYFQGNSAPDKSGLPSDRFSAERTGGSVSTLTIQRTQQEDSAVYLCASSFGTSGRGSHEQYFGPGTRLTVT.

The chain joins TRBV5-4 to TRBJ2-5, with TRBD1 matching over 10 bases. Per germline, CDR1 SGHNT and CDR2 YYREEE (reference sequence). J lost 5 bases, V lost 5 bases, and 9 bases had no gene match. The CDR3 runs 15 residues. CDR3 sequence (DNA): TGTGCCAGCAGTACTGGACAGGGGGAATGGGAGACCCAGTACTTC. It translates to CASSTGQGEWETQYF.

This clone has only one observation. The rearrangement joins TRBV9 to TRBJ1-1, with D uncertain. Trimming took off 0 bases at V and 1 base at J, with 7 bases between the two ends. Germline V gene lookup returns CDR1 SGDLS and CDR2 YYNGEE. CDR3 length equals 14 residues. The CDR3 DNA reads as TGTGCCAGCAGCGTAGGGTCTGGGAACACTGAAGCTTTCTTT. Protein: CASSVGSGNTEAFF.

This clone occurred a few times. The rearrangement joins TRBV28 to TRBJ2-7; weak D call: TRBD1 (5 bases). The germline V gene encodes CDR1 MDHEN and CDR2 SYDVKM. Trimming left V 5 bases short and J 2 bases short, with 16 bases between. The length of the CDR3 is 15 residues. As DNA, the CDR3 is TGTGCCAGCAGTAGACCCGCGGACACGACCTACGAGCAGTACTTC. Translation gives CASSRPADTTYEQYF.

The chain combines TRBV19 with TRBJ1-5; tentatively, D is TRBD1 (6 bases). The germline V and J ends were trimmed by 10 bases and 4 bases, with 14 bases remaining between them. Germline V gene lookup returns CDR1 LNHDA and CDR2 SQIVND (reference sequence). The length of the CDR3 is 13 residues. In DNA, the CDR3 is TGTGCCACCGGGGGGGGCGGGAATCAGCCCCAGCATTTT. This codes for CATGGGGNQPQHF.

This clone was seen only once. The J gene is TRBJ2-1, the V gene TRBV1; TRBD1 reflects the table's D call only, with no check against the DNA. TRBV1 is flagged as a pseudogene. CDR3 length equals 14 residues. Written as DNA, the CDR3 is TGCACCAGCCGCCGGGGGCAGGGGTTGCATGAGCAGTTCTTC. Protein sequence: CTSRRGQGLHEQFF.

CDR3 amino acids: CASSTLNELAGVYNEQFF. In nucleotides, the CDR3 is TGTGCCAGTAGTACCCTAAACGAACTAGCGGGAGTTTACAATGAGCAGTTCTTC. The chain is built from TRBV19 and TRBJ2-1, with 11 bases aligning to TRBD2. This CDR3 contains 18 residues. CDR1 and CDR2 (germline): LNHDA, SQIVND (reference sequence). Trimming at V came to 4 bases and at J to 4 bases, leaving 12 bases not matched to a gene. The complete variable domain, with remaining parts taken from reference TRBV19 and TRBJ2-1, reads DGGITQSPKYLFRKEGQNVTLSCEQNLNHDAMYWYRQDPGQGLRLIYYSQIVNDFQKGDIAEGYSVSREKKESFPLTVTSAQKNPTAFYLCASSTLNELAGVYNEQFFGPGTRLTVL.

J is TRBJ2-2 and V is TRBV7-6; D not resolved. The CDR3 spans 13 residues. Trimming took 4 bases from V and 5 from J, leaving 8 bases between them. CDR1 SGHVS and CDR2 FNYEAQ come from the germline V gene. The CDR3 protein is CASSSRGTGELFF. In nucleotides, the CDR3 is TGTGCCAGCAGCTCTCGAGGAACCGGGGAGCTGTTTTTT.

This chain connects TRBV9 to TRBJ2-3; 10 nucleotides align to TRBD2. J lost 3 bases, V lost 0 bases, and 13 bases had no gene match. This CDR3 has 19 amino acids. Germline assignment: CDR1 SGDLS and CDR2 YYNGEE. CDR3 protein: CASSVEPLPLAGETDTQYF. The CDR3, as DNA: TGTGCCAGCAGCGTAGAACCGCTCCCTCTAGCGGGAGAGACAGATACGCAGTATTTT.